This passage covers 12 T cell receptor beta chains from one sample sequenced in a study of blood T cell repertoires in COVID-19. Sequenced by immunoSEQ multiplex PCR; TCRdb stores in-frame clones only, minus some. This sample yields 40,000 to 45,000 clones, of which 70% to 90% are seen a single time; around 8.3% belongs to the top ten. Sequencing was performed on peripheral blood. The receptors were sampled from a man in his sixties with active COVID-19.

The rearrangement joins TRBV24-1 to TRBJ2-3, with TRBD1 matching 11 bases. Trimming at V came to 4 bases and at J to 5 bases, leaving 4 bases not matched to a gene. This CDR3 spans 15 amino acids. Per the germline V gene, CDR1 is KGHDR and CDR2 is SFDVKD. DNA of the CDR3: TGTGCCACCAGTGAGGGACAGGGGGTAGTAGATACGCAGTATTTT. Its translation is CATSEGQGVVDTQYF.

This clone occurred once. V usage is TRBV28 and J usage is TRBJ1-2; 10 bases are shared with TRBD1. Trimming at V came to 5 bases and at J to 8 bases, leaving 11 bases not matched to a gene. Germline lookup yields CDR1 MDHEN and CDR2 SYDVKM. The CDR3 is 15 residues long. For the CDR3, the DNA is TGTGCCAGCAGTGCCTCCGGGACAGGGGTTTCCGGCTACACCTTC. Encoded protein: CASSASGTGVSGYTF.

This rearrangement joins TRBV5-4 to TRBJ1-1; D uncertain. The CDR3 has 11 amino acids. Germline assignment: CDR1 SGHNT and CDR2 YYREEE (reference sequence). Trimming left V 0 bases short and J 7 bases short, with 4 bases between. The chain's CDR3 is CASSLGGEAFF. CDR3 DNA: TGTGCCAGCAGCTTGGGAGGTGAAGCTTTCTTT.

J is TRBJ2-1 and V is TRBV3-1 (or the pseudogene TRBV3-2), with 7 positions matching TRBD1. This CDR3 is 13 amino acids long. Germline CDR1 LGHDT, CDR2 YNNKEL (reference sequence). V lost 8 bases, J lost 10 bases, and 11 bases stayed unmatched. The CDR3 region has the DNA TGTGCCAGCGTCGAAACAGGGGATGACGAGCAGTTCTTC. It specifies CASVETGDDEQFF.

The rearrangement links TRBV5-1 to TRBJ1-2, with D perhaps matching TRBD1 (6 bases). The CDR3 extends over 16 amino acids. V was trimmed by 0 bases and J by 4 bases, leaving 16 bases between them. Germline lookup yields CDR1 SGHRS and CDR2 YFSETQ. CDR3 sequence: CASSLGGTGSSYGYTF. Here the CDR3 DNA reads TGCGCCAGCAGCTTGGGGGGTACAGGGTCGAGCTATGGCTACACCTTC.

The chain is built from TRBV5-1 and TRBJ2-3, with TRBD2 identical over 9 bases. V lost 5 bases to trimming and J lost 0 bases; unmatched junction nucleotides: 7. The CDR3 runs 16 residues. The germline V gene has CDR1 SGHRS and CDR2 YFSETQ. The CDR3 reads CASRPGLALSTDTQYF. The CDR3 DNA reads TGCGCCAGCAGGCCCGGACTAGCGCTAAGCACAGATACGCAGTATTTT.

The chain recombines TRBV24-1 with TRBJ1-1; D is possibly TRBD1 (6 bases). Germline CDR1 and CDR2: KGHDR and SFDVKD. The V end was cut by 4 bases, the J end by 4 bases, with 15 bases between. The CDR3 consists of 15 residues. The CDR3 nucleotides are TGTGCCACCAGTGACCCAGGGGCGGGCGGCACTGAAGCTTTCTTT. It specifies CATSDPGAGGTEAFF.

This rearrangement joins TRBV5-1 to TRBJ2-1, with D maybe TRBD1 (5 bases). This CDR3 is built from 14 residues. Germline V gives CDR1 SGHRS, CDR2 YFSETQ. V lost 3 bases and J lost 7, with 14 bases in between. DNA for the CDR3: TGCGCCAGCAGCTGGGGCGAGCCTTCAAATGAGCAGTTCTTC. It is translated as CASSWGEPSNEQFF.

The chain employs TRBV18 and TRBJ1-2; no clear D gene. Germline assignment: CDR1 KGHSH and CDR2 LQKENI. The CDR3 loop spans 17 amino acids. Trimming removed 3 bases from V and 0 bases from J, with 17 bases in between. The CDR3 bases are TGTGCCAGCTCACCTCGCGCGGAATCCTTAGCTAACTATGGCTACACCTTC. It yields the protein CASSPRAESLANYGYTF.

This clone was counted once. V usage is TRBV5-1 and J usage is TRBJ2-3, with D tentatively TRBD2 (5 bases). V lost 4 bases, J lost 3 bases, and 15 bases lay in between. Germline loops: CDR1 SGHRS, CDR2 YFSETQ. CDR3 length: 15 amino acids. The DNA of the CDR3 is TGCGCCAGCAGCCCAGGACTTATCGGTACAGATACGCAGTATTTT. Translating gives CASSPGLIGTDTQYF.

The table lists this clone with a few counts. The rearrangement joins TRBV19 to TRBJ2-3; 7 nucleotides match TRBD2. V shed 7 bases and J 0 bases; nucleotides not matched to a gene: 7. Germline CDR1 reads LNHDA; CDR2 reads SQIVND (reference sequence). The CDR3 loop spans 15 amino acids. The chain's CDR3 is CASTASGPSTDTQYF. CDR3 sequence (DNA): TGTGCCAGTACTGCTAGCGGTCCTAGCACAGATACGCAGTATTTT.

The chain couples TRBV11-2 to TRBJ2-5, with 7 positions matching TRBD1. Per the germline V gene, CDR1 is SGHAT and CDR2 is FQNNGV. V lost 5 bases, J lost 7 bases, and 7 bases stayed unmatched. The length of the CDR3 is 13 residues. The CDR3 loop is CASSLGTVGTQYF. CDR3 DNA: TGTGCCAGCAGCCTAGGGACAGTCGGGACCCAGTACTTC.